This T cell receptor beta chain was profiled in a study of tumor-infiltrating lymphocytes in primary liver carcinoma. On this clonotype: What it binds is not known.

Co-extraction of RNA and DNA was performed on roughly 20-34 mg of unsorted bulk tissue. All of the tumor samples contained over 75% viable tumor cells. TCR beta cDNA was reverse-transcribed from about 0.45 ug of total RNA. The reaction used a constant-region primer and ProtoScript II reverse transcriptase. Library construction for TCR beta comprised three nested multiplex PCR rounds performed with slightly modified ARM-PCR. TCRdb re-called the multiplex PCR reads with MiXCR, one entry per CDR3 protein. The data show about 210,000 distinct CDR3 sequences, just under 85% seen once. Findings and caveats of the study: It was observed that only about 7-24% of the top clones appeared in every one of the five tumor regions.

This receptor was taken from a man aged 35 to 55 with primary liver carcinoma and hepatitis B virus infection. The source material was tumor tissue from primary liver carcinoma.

CDR3 residues: CASGTGGNSVGARTDTQYF. CDR3 sequence (DNA): TGTGCCAGCGGCACTGGGGGAAACTCTGTTGGAGCCCGCACAGATACGCAGTATTTT. The rearrangement uses TRBV11-1 and TRBJ2-3, with D perhaps assigned TRBD1 or TRBD2 (5 bases each). Germline V gene lookup returns CDR1 SGHAT and CDR2 FQDESV (reference sequence). The CDR3 totals 19 residues. Deletions cut 8 bases from V and 1 base from J, with 28 bases between.